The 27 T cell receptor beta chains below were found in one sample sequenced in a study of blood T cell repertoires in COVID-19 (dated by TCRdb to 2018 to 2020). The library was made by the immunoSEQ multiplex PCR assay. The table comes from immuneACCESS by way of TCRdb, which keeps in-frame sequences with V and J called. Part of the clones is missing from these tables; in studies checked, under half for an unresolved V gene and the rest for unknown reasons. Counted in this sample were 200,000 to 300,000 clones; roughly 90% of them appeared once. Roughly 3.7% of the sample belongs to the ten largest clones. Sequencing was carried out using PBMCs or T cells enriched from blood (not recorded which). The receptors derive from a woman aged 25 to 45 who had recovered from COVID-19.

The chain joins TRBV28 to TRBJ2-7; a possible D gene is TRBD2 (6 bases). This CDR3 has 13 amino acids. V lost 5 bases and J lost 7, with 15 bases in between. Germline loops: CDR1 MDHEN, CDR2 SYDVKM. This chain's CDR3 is CASSTGDPTEQYF. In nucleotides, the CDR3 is TGTGCCAGCAGTACGGGAGATCCTACGGAGCAGTACTTC.

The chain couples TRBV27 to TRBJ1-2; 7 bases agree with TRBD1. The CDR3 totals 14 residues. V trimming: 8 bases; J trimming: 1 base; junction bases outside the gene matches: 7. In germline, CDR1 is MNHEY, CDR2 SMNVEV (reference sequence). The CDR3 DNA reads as TGTGCCAGCTCTCAGGGGGACTTTAACTATGGCTACACCTTC. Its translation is CASSQGDFNYGYTF.

CDR3 in DNA: TGTGCCTGGGGGATAACCGGGACAGGGTTATTATTGACCCAGCATTTT. Translating gives CAWGITGTGLLLTQHF. The V gene is TRBV30, the J gene TRBJ1-5; 9 bases are a match to TRBD1. The length of the CDR3 is 16 residues. Germline CDR1 GTSNPN, CDR2 SVGIG (reference sequence). The trim removed 5 bases at V and 11 bases at J, leaving 19 bases unmatched.

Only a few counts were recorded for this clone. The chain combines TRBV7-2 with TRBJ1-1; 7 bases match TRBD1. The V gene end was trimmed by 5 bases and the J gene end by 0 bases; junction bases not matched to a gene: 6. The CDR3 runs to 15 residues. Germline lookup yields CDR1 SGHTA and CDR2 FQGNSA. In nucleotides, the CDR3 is TGTGCCAGCAGCGGTCAGGGGACAGTGAACACTGAAGCTTTCTTT. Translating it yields CASSGQGTVNTEAFF.

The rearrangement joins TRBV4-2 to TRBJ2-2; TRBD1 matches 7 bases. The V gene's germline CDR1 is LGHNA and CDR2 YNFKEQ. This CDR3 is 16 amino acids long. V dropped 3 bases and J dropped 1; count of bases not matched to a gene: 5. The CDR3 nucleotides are TGTGCCAGCAGCCATGTTTCAGGGGGGAACACCGGGGAGCTGTTTTTT. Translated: CASSHVSGGNTGELFF.

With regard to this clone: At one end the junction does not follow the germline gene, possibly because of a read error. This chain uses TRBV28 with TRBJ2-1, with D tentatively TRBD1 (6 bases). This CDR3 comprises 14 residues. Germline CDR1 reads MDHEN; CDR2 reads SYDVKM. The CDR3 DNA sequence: TGTGCCGGCAGTTTCGACAGGACCTACAATGAGCAGTTCTTC. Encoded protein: CAGSFDRTYNEQFF. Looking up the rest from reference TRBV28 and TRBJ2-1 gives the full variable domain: DVKVTQSSRYLVKRTGEKVFLECVQDMDHENMFWYRQDPGLGLRLIYFSYDVKMKEKGDIPEGYSVSREKKERFSLILESASTNQTSMYLCAGSFDRTYNEQFFGPGTRLTVL.

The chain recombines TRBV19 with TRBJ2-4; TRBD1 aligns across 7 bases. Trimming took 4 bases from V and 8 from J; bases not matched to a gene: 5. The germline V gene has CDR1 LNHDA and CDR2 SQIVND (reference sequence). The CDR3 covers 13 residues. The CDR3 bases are TGTGCCAGTAGTACAGACAGGGCGGACATTCAGTACTTC. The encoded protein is CASSTDRADIQYF.

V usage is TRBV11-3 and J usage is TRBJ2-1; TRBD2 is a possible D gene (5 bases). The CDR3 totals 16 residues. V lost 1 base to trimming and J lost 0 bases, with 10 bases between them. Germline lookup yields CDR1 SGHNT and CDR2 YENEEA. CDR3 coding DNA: TGTGCCAGCAGCTTAGTCGGAGGACGCTCCTACAATGAGCAGTTCTTC. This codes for CASSLVGGRSYNEQFF.

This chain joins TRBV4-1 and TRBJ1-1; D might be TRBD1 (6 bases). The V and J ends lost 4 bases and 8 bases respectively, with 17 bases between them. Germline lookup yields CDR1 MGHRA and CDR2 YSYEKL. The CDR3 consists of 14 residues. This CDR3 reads CASSRQDQGLEAFF. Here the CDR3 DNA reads TGCGCCAGCAGCCGCCAAGATCAGGGGTTAGAAGCTTTCTTT.

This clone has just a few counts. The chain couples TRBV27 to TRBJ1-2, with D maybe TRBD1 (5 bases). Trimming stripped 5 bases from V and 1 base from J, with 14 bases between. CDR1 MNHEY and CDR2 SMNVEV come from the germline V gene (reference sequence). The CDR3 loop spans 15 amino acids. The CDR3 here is CASSGPGKGNYGYTF. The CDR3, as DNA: TGTGCCAGCAGTGGCCCAGGGAAGGGTAACTATGGCTACACCTTC.

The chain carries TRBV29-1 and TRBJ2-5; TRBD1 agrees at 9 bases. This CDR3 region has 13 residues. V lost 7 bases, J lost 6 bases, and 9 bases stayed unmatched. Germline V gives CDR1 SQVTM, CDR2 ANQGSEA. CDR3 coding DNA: TGCAGCGCAGCCGGACAGGGGATGAAGACCCAGTACTTC. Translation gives CSAAGQGMKTQYF.

The CDR3 spells CASRSIVPDFYGYTF. CDR3 DNA: TGTGCCAGCAGGAGTATTGTACCGGACTTCTATGGCTACACCTTC. The chain couples TRBV28 to TRBJ1-2; no firm D call. V lost 6 bases, J lost 4 bases, and 18 bases lay in between. Germline lookup yields CDR1 MDHEN and CDR2 SYDVKM. The CDR3 extends over 15 amino acids.

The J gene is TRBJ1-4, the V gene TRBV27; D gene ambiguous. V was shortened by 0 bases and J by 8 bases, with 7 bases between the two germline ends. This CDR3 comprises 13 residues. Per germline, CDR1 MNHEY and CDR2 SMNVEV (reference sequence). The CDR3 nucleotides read TGTGCCAGCAGTTTATCTTTCCTCGAAAAACTGTTTTTT. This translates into CASSLSFLEKLFF.

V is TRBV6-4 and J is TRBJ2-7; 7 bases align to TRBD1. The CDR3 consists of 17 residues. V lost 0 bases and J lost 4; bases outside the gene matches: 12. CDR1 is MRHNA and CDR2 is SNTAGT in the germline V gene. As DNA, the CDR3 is TGTGCCAGCAGTGACTCCTATAGGGACAGTACAGAATACGAGCAGTACTTC. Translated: CASSDSYRDSTEYEQYF.

The CDR3 loop reads CASTWGGPDNEQFF. The CDR3 bases are TGTGCCAGCACCTGGGGGGGGCCCGACAATGAGCAGTTCTTC. This chain links TRBV28 with TRBJ2-1, with D tentatively TRBD2 (7 bases). The CDR3 is made up of 14 amino acids. Germline values: CDR1 MDHEN, CDR2 SYDVKM. Trimming stripped 7 bases from V and 5 bases from J, with 15 bases between.

The CDR3 here is CASSSAGGNQPQHF. DNA of the CDR3: TGTGCCAGCAGTTCCGCGGGGGGTAATCAGCCCCAGCATTTT. The gene calls are TRBV28 and TRBJ1-5; TRBD1 is a possible D gene (5 bases). V was trimmed by 4 bases and J by 4 bases, leaving 11 bases between them. The CDR3 is 14 residues long. Germline V gives CDR1 MDHEN, CDR2 SYDVKM.

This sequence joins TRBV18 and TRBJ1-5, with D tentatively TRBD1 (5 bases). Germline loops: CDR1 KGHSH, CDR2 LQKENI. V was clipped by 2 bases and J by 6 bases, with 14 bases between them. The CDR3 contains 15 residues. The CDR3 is CASSPKGQGGQPQHF. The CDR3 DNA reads TGTGCCAGCTCACCAAAAGGGCAGGGCGGTCAGCCCCAGCATTTT.

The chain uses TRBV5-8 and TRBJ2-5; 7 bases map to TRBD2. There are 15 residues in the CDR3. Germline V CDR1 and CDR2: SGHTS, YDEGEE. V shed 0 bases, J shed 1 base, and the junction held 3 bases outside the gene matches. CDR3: CASSLAGRSQETQYF. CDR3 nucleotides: TGTGCCAGCAGCTTGGCCGGGAGGTCCCAAGAGACCCAGTACTTC.

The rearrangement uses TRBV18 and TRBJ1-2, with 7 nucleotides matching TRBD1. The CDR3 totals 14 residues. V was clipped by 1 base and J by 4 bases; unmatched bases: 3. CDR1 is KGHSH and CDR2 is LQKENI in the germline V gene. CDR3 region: CASSPRGDSYGYTF. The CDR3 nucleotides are TGTGCCAGCTCACCACGGGGGGACAGCTATGGCTACACCTTC.

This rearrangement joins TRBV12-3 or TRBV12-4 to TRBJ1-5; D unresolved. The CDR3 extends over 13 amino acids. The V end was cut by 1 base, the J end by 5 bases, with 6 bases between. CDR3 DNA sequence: TGTGCCAGCAGTTTAGGACATTATCAGCCCCAGCATTTT. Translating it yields CASSLGHYQPQHF.

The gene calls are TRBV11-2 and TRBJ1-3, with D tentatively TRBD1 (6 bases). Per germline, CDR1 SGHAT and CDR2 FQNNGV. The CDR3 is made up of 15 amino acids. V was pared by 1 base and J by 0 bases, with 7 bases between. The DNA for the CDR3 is TGTGCCAGCAGCTTAGGGACAGTCTCTGGAAACACCATATATTTT. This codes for CASSLGTVSGNTIYF.

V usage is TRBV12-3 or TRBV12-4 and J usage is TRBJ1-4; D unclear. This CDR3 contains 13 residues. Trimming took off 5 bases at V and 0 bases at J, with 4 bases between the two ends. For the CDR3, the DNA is TGTGCCAGCAGTCTTGCAACTAATGAAAAACTGTTTTTT. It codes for CASSLATNEKLFF.

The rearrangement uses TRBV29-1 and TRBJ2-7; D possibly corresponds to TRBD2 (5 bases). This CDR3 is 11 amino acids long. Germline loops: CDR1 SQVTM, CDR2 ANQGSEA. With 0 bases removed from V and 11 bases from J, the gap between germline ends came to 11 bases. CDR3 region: CSVEEVGLKYF. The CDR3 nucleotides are TGCAGCGTTGAAGAGGTCGGACTGAAGTACTTC.

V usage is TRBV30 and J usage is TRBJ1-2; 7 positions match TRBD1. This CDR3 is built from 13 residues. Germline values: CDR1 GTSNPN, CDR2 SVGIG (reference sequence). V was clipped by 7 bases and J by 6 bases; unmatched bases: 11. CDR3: CAFIPQGINGYTF. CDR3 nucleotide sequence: TGTGCCTTCATCCCACAGGGGATTAATGGCTACACCTTC.

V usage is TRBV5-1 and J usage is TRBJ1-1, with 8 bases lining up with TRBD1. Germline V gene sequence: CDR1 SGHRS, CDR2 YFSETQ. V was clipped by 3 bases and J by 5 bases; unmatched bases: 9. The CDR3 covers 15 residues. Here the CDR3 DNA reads TGCGCCAGCAGCTCCGGACAGGGATGGGAGACTGAAGCTTTCTTT. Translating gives CASSSGQGWETEAFF.

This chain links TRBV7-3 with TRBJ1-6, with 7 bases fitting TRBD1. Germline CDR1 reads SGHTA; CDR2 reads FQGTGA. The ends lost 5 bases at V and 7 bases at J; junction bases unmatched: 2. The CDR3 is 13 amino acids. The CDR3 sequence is CASSPGGNSPLHF. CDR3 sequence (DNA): TGTGCCAGCAGCCCAGGGGGGAATTCACCCCTCCACTTT.

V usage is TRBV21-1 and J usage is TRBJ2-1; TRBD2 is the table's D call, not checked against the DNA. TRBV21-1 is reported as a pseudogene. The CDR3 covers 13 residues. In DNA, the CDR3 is TGTGCCAGCAGCAGCGGGACGGACAATGAGCAGTTCTTC. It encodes CASSSGTDNEQFF.